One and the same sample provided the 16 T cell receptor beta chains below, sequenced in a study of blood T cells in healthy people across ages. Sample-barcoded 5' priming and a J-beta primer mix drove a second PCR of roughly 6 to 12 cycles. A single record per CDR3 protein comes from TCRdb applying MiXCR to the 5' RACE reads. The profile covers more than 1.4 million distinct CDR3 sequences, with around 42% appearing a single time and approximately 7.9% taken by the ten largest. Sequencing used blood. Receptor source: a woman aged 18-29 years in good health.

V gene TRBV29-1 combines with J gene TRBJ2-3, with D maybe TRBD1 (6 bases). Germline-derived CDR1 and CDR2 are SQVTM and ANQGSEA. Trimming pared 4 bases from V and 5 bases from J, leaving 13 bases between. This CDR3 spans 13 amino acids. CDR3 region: CSVVTGPIDTQYF. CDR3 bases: TGCAGCGTTGTTACAGGGCCTATAGATACGCAGTATTTT.

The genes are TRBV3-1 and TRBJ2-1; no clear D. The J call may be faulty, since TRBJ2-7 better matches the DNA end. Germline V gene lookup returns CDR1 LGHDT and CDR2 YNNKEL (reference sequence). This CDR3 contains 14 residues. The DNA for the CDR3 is TGTGCCAGCAGCCAAATGGTCTCCTACAATGAGCAGTACTTC. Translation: CASSQMVSYNEQYF.

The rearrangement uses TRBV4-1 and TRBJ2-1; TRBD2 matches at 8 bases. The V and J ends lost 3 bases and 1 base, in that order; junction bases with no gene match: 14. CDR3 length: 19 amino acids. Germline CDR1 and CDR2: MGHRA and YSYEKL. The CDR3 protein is CASSHPVGSGADSYNEQFF. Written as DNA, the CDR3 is TGCGCCAGCAGCCACCCGGTGGGTAGCGGGGCCGATTCCTACAATGAGCAGTTCTTC.

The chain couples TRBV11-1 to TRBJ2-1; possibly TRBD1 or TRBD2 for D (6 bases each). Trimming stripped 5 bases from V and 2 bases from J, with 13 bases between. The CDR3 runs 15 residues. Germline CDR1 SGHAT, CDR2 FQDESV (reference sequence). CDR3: CASSPRGDPYNEQFF. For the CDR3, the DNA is TGTGCCAGCAGCCCGAGGGGGGACCCCTACAATGAGCAGTTCTTC.

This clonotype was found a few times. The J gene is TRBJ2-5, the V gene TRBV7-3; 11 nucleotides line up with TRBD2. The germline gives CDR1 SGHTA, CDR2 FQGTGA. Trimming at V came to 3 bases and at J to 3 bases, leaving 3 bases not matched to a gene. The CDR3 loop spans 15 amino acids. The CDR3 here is CASSFPGLAEETQYF. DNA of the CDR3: TGTGCCAGCAGCTTCCCGGGACTAGCGGAAGAGACCCAGTACTTC.

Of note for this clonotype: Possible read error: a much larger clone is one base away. The CDR3 DNA reads TGCAGCGGTGGGGTGACGCTTAATGAGCAGTTCTTC. It codes for CSGGVTLNEQFF. The V gene is TRBV29-1, the J gene TRBJ2-1; no definite D call. The germline V gene has CDR1 SQVTM and CDR2 ANQGSEA. This CDR3 is 12 amino acids long. Between the trimmed V and J ends, which lost 7 bases and 7 bases, there was a span of 14 bases.

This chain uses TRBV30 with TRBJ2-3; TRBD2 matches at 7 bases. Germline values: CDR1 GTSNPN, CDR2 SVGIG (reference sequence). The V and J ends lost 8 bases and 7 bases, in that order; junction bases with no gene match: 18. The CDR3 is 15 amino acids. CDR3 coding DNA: TGTGCCCGGGATAGACTAGCCCCGGCCGGGAATACGCAGTATTTT. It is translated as CARDRLAPAGNTQYF.

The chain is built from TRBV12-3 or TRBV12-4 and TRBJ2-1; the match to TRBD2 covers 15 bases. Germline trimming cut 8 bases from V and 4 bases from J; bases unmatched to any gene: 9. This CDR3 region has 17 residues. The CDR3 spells CASRGLAGGSLYNEQFF. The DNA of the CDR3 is TGTGCCAGCCGGGGACTAGCGGGAGGTTCGCTATACAATGAGCAGTTCTTC.

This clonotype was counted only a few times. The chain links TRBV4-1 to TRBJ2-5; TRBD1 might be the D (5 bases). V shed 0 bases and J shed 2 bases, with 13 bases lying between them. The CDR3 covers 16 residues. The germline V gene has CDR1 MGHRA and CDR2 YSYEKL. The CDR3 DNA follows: TGCGCCAGCAGCCAAGATAGGCAGGGATTACAAGAGACCCAGTACTTC. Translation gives CASSQDRQGLQETQYF.

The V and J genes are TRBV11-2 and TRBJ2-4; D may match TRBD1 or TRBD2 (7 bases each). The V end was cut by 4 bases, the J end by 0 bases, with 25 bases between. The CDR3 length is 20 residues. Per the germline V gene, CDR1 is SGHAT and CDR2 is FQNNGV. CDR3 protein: CASSYLDRSTSRIAKNIQYF. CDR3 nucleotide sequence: TGTGCCAGCAGCTATCTGGACAGGTCGACTAGCAGGATAGCCAAAAACATTCAGTACTTC.

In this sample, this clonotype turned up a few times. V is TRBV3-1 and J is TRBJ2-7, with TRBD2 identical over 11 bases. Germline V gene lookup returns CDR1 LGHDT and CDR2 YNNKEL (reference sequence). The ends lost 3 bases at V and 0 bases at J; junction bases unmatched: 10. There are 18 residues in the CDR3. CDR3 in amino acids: CASSHWGLAGGLSYEQYF. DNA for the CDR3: TGTGCCAGCAGCCACTGGGGGCTAGCGGGGGGTCTCTCCTACGAGCAGTACTTC.

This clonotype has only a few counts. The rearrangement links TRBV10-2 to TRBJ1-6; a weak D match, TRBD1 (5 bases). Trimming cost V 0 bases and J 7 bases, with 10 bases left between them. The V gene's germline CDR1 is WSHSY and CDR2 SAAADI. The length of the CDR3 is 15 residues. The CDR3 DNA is TGCGCCAGCAGTGAGTCGACCAGGGCCAATTCACCCCTCCACTTT. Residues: CASSESTRANSPLHF.

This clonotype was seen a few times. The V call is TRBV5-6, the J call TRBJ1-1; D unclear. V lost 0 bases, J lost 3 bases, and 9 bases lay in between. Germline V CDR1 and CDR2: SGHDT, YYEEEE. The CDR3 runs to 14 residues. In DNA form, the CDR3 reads TGTGCCAGCAGCTTGGGAGGTTGGTACACTGAAGCTTTCTTT. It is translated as CASSLGGWYTEAFF.

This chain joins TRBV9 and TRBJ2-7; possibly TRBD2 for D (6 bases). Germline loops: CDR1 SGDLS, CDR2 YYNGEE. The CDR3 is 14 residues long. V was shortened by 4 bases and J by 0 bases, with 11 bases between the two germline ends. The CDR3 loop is CASSPGVVSYEQYF. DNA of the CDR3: TGTGCCAGCAGCCCGGGGGTAGTCTCCTACGAGCAGTACTTC. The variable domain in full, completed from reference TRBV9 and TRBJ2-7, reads DSGVTQTPKHLITATGQRVTLRCSPRSGDLSVYWYQQSLDQGLQFLIQYYNGEERAKGNILERFSAQQFPDLHSELNLSSLELGDSALYFCASSPGVVSYEQYFGPGTRLTVT.

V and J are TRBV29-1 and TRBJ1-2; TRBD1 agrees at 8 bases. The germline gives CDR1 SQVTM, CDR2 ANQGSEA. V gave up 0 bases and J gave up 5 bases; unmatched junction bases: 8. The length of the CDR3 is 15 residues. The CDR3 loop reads CSVEDPRTGTYGYTF. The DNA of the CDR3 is TGCAGCGTTGAAGATCCGAGGACAGGGACATATGGCTACACCTTC.

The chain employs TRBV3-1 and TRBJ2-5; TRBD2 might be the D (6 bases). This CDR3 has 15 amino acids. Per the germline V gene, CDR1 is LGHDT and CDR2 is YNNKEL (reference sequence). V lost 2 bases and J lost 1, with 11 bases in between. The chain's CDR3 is CASSQTTGLQETQYF. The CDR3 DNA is TGTGCCAGCAGCCAAACCACGGGACTCCAAGAGACCCAGTACTTC.